These T cell receptor beta chains were read from a single sample in a study of CD8 T cells in ankylosing spondylitis. TCRdb re-derived calls from the 5' RACE reads in MiXCR, one entry per CDR3 protein. The sample has about 280,000 distinct CDR3 sequences, about 19% seen once; the top ten hold around 7.8%. The sequenced sample was blood, either unsorted or a sorted T cell fraction (not recorded which). These receptor sequences come from a male donor with ankylosing spondylitis or in good health (not recorded which). Both conserved end residues are part of each CDR3. D genes are given only for firm matches. Part of the rows lack a size; the others show once, few, many or a class for expanded clones.

D	size	V	J	CDR3	DNA
NA	NA	TRBV5-1	TRBJ2-5	CASSPQTVSQETQYF	TGCGCCAGCAGCCCGCAGACAGTTAGCCAAGAGACCCAGTACTTC
TRBD2	NA	TRBV6-1	TRBJ2-5	CASRRLAEGETQYF	TGTGCCAGCAGACGACTAGCGGAGGGGGAGACCCAGTACTTC
NA	few	TRBV12-3/TRBV12-4	TRBJ2-3	CASSNGGLTDTQYF	TGTGCCAGCAGCAACGGGGGTCTTACAGATACGCAGTATTTT
NA	NA	TRBV12-3/TRBV12-4	TRBJ2-5	CASSSYAEQETQYF	TGTGCCAGCAGTTCCTATGCAGAACAAGAGACCCAGTACTTC
NA	NA	TRBV4-1	TRBJ1-1	CASSQGQWNTEAFF	TGCGCCAGCAGCCAAGGACAGTGGAACACTGAAGCTTTCTTT
TRBD2	NA	TRBV5-4	TRBJ2-3	CASSLERGRSPDTQYF	TGTGCCAGCAGCTTGGAGCGCGGGAGGTCCCCAGATACGCAGTATTTT
NA	NA	TRBV6-1	TRBJ2-3	CASSPHGADTQYF	TGTGCCAGCAGTCCCCACGGGGCAGATACGCAGTATTTT
TRBD1	NA	TRBV29-1	TRBJ2-1	CSVGTDTYNEQFF	TGCAGCGTCGGGACAGACACGTACAATGAGCAGTTCTTC
NA	many	TRBV10-3	TRBJ1-1	CATTLSGLNTEAFF	TGTGCCACCACCCTATCTGGTCTGAACACTGAAGCTTTCTTT
NA	many	TRBV29-1	TRBJ2-3	CSVRVILPDTQYF	TGCAGCGTTAGGGTGATCCTCCCAGATACGCAGTATTTT
NA	NA	TRBV5-1	TRBJ1-5	CASSLSGVWNQPQHF	TGCGCCAGCAGCTTGAGCGGGGTTTGGAATCAGCCCCAGCATTTT